This T cell receptor (beta chain) was observed in a study of shared clonotypes between healthy human individuals. On the study more broadly: Donor composition was two women and three men, aged 18 to 49. Study-level points and caveats: Sharing of clonotypes among donors was expected to vary with sequencing depth. Memory subsets generally showed smaller estimated richness than naive subsets did.

Positively selected for CCR7, the CD45RO-negative cells used as naive CD8 cells excluded terminally differentiated effector memory CD45RA+ cells. As for this clone: Its antigen remains unknown.

V was clipped by 6 bases and J by 1 base, with 6 bases between them. Per germline, CDR1 LNHDA and CDR2 SQIVND (reference sequence). The CDR3 extends over 12 amino acids. Every immunoSEQ plate was one replicate of a subset's evenly spread DNA. Sequenced by immunoSEQ multiplex PCR; TCRdb stores in-frame clones only, minus some. The sample yields about 1,800,000 clones, about 95% seen once. Source material: naive CD8+ T cells sorted from blood. This TCR was sampled from a man younger than 30 in good health. The chain carries TRBV19 and TRBJ1-1; no clear D gene. The CDR3 DNA reads TGTGCCAGTAGCCCAGAGAACACTGAAGCTTTCTTT. As protein: CASSPENTEAFF.